This T cell receptor (beta chain) was profiled in a study of blood T cell repertoires in COVID-19. Overall study context: Collection of acute and convalescent COVID-19 samples took place in the United States, Italy and Spain.

CDR1 SGHAT and CDR2 FQNNGV come from the germline V gene. The CDR3 runs to 15 residues. The V end was cut by 5 bases, the J end by 3 bases, with 16 bases between. Across under 25 US areas, participants ranged in age from 18 to 89 years. Per the original data handling: Cell counts per sample came from amplifying reference gene primers. Repertoires were generated with immunoSEQ multiplex PCR, while TCRdb's copy carries only in-frame clones and drops some. V and J calls and clone size are those listed in that table; D and trimming were worked out from the DNA. The profile shows 310,000 or so clones, roughly 90% of them singletons.

Sequenced input: PBMCs or T cells enriched from blood (not recorded which). This clonotype was obtained from a woman aged 18-29 years with acute COVID-19. This chain uses TRBV11-2 with TRBJ1-2, with a possible D match to TRBD1 (6 bases). CDR3 in amino acids: CASSRLGALHYGYTF. The CDR3 coding sequence is TGTGCCAGCAGCAGGTTGGGGGCTCTTCACTATGGCTACACCTTC.